A single sample is the source of the 19 T cell receptor beta chains below, sequenced in a study of T cells in Graves' hyperthyroidism and ophthalmopathy. RNA transcripts gave rise to amplified TCR beta CDR3 regions. RT-PCR in the first round (using the HTBI primer set) targeted the TCR CDR3. TCRdb used MiXCR to reprocess the multiplex PCR reads, holding one entry per CDR3 protein. The sample carries about 350,000 distinct CDR3 sequences, approximately 15% recorded once. Sequenced: blood. The receptors shown here come from a middle-aged woman with Graves' ophthalmopathy.

The CDR3 nucleotides read TGTGCCAGCAGTTACTCGAACTGGGCGGGACCCCTCCACTTT. It is translated as CASSYSNWAGPLHF. The rearrangement uses TRBV6-5 and TRBJ1-6, with no clear D. Germline loops: CDR1 MNHEY, CDR2 SVGAGI. This CDR3 has 14 residues. The V end was cut by 0 bases, the J end by 12 bases, with 12 bases between.

As to this clonotype: This clone may be a read error of a much larger clone one base away. The rearrangement links TRBV7-2 to TRBJ2-5; 7 nucleotides match TRBD2. The length of the CDR3 is 16 residues. Germline V gene lookup returns CDR1 SGHTA and CDR2 FQGNSA. The CDR3 is CASSPASGLLQGTQYF. For the CDR3, the DNA is TGTGCCAGCAGCCCAGCTAGCGGCTTACTCCAAGGGACCCAGTACTTC.

The chain combines TRBV6-1 with TRBJ2-5; 10 nucleotides agree with TRBD2. The CDR3 spans 14 residues. Germline lookup yields CDR1 MNHNS and CDR2 SASEGT. V trimming: 10 bases; J trimming: 2 bases; junction bases outside the gene matches: 7. CDR3 DNA sequence: TGTGCCAACCCGGCTAGCGGGAGACAAGAGACCCAGTACTTC. Residues: CANPASGRQETQYF.

The chain combines TRBV13 with TRBJ2-7; D possibly uses TRBD1 or TRBD2 (7 bases each). V was clipped by 1 base and J by 5 bases, with 18 bases between them. Germline loops: CDR1 PRHDT, CDR2 FYEKMQ (reference sequence). The CDR3 covers 16 residues. CDR3 residues: CASSLAGEGATNEQYF. The CDR3, as DNA: TGTGCCAGCAGCTTAGCCGGGGAGGGGGCGACGAACGAGCAGTACTTC.

This clonotype was seen ten or more times. V gene TRBV7-9 combines with J gene TRBJ2-1; possible D gene TRBD1, 7 bases. The germline gives CDR1 SEHNR, CDR2 FQNEAQ (reference sequence). The CDR3 covers 12 residues. With 5 bases removed from V and 8 bases from J, the gap between germline ends came to 10 bases. CDR3: CASSPGGYEQFF. In DNA, the CDR3 is TGTGCCAGCAGCCCAGGGGGGTATGAGCAGTTCTTC.

The V call is TRBV20-1, the J call TRBJ2-3, with D maybe TRBD2 (5 bases). The V and J ends lost 6 bases and 2 bases respectively, with 18 bases between them. The CDR3 has 15 residues. Germline V gene lookup returns CDR1 DFQATT and CDR2 SNEGSKA (reference sequence). The CDR3 region is CSAGVWRINTDTQYF. CDR3 sequence (DNA): TGCAGTGCCGGGGTGTGGAGGATTAACACAGATACGCAGTATTTT.

V usage is TRBV4-1 and J usage is TRBJ2-2, with 8 nucleotides matching TRBD2. Germline CDR1 is MGHRA and CDR2 is YSYEKL. The CDR3 loop spans 18 amino acids. V was pared by 4 bases and J by 4 bases, with 14 bases of the junction left unmatched. This CDR3 is CASSRIIGGGGVTGELFF. CDR3 nucleotide sequence: TGCGCCAGCAGCCGGATCATCGGGGGGGGCGGGGTCACCGGGGAGCTGTTTTTT.

This clonotype has only a few counts. The chain carries TRBV29-1 and TRBJ2-1, with 7 bases matching TRBD1. V was pared by 4 bases and J by 7 bases, with 13 bases of the junction left unmatched. The CDR3 length is 15 residues. Germline lookup yields CDR1 SQVTM and CDR2 ANQGSEA. The CDR3 spells CSVVRGQRSENEQFF. The CDR3 region has the DNA TGCAGCGTTGTGAGGGGGCAGCGGAGCGAAAATGAGCAGTTCTTC.

Concerning this clonotype: Possible read error: a much larger clone is one base away. The J gene is TRBJ1-1, the V gene TRBV7-9, with D uncertain. There are 13 residues in the CDR3. The V gene's germline CDR1 is SEHNR and CDR2 FQNEAQ (reference sequence). CDR3 in DNA: TGTGTCAGCAGCCCCCCATCACAGACTGAAGCTTTCTTT. This sequence encodes CVSSPPSQTEAFF.

The rearrangement uses TRBV5-5 and TRBJ2-1; 13 nucleotides align to TRBD2. Germline lookup yields CDR1 SGHKS and CDR2 YYEKEE (reference sequence). V lost 2 bases, J lost 3 bases, and 2 bases stayed unmatched. CDR3 size: 16 residues. This CDR3 is CASSLRTSGSYNEQFF. CDR3 sequence (DNA): TGTGCCAGCAGCTTAAGGACTAGCGGGAGCTACAATGAGCAGTTCTTC.

This clonotype was observed at least ten times. In DNA, the CDR3 is TGTGCCAGCAGCCGCCGGACGGATTACACAGATACGCAGTATTTT. Its translation: CASSRRTDYTDTQYF. This chain connects TRBV5-5 to TRBJ2-3; D gene ambiguous. The V and J ends lost 4 bases and 2 bases respectively, with 14 bases between them. Germline V lookup: CDR1 SGHKS, CDR2 YYEKEE (reference sequence). The CDR3 has 15 residues. Full variable domain (rest looked up from reference TRBV5-5 and TRBJ2-3): DAGVTQSPTHLIKTRGQQVTLRCSPISGHKSVSWYQQVLGQGPQFIFQYYEKEERGRGNFPDRFSARQFPNYSSELNVNALLLGDSALYLCASSRRTDYTDTQYFGPGTRLTVL.

This clonotype showed up many times. The chain recombines TRBV6-5 with TRBJ2-3; no reliable D call. V gave up 1 base and J gave up 3 bases, with 8 bases separating them. The CDR3 covers 14 residues. The germline V gene has CDR1 MNHEY and CDR2 SVGAGI. The CDR3 nucleotides read TGTGCCAGCAGTTACTTAGGAAGTACAGATACGCAGTATTTT. Protein sequence: CASSYLGSTDTQYF.

The sample holds many counts of this clonotype. As DNA, the CDR3 is TGCGCCAGCACCTCGGGTATCTGGCACACTGAAGCTTTCTTT. Protein: CASTSGIWHTEAFF. This chain uses TRBV5-1 with TRBJ1-1; D not certain. Germline assignment: CDR1 SGHRS and CDR2 YFSETQ. The CDR3 has 14 residues. The V end was cut by 6 bases, the J end by 3 bases, with 15 bases between.

The table lists this clonotype with many counts. The chain couples TRBV12-3 or TRBV12-4 to TRBJ2-3; 8 nucleotides align to TRBD1. The CDR3 length is 16 residues. The junction had 14 bases not matched to a gene; V was cut back by 3 bases and J by 9 bases. The CDR3 coding sequence is TGTGCCAGCAGTTTTTTGAGGACAGGGAGGTTAGGGACGCAGTATTTT. The encoded protein is CASSFLRTGRLGTQYF.

This clonotype showed up many times. The rearrangement uses TRBV6-1 and TRBJ2-3, with TRBD2 matching over 15 bases. V lost 8 bases and J lost 3; bases outside the gene matches: 6. Germline V gene lookup returns CDR1 MNHNS and CDR2 SASEGT. The CDR3 covers 16 residues. The CDR3 coding sequence is TGTGCCAGCGCCGTTGGGACTAGCGGGAGGACAGATACGCAGTATTTT. This codes for CASAVGTSGRTDTQYF.

The chain employs TRBV7-9 and TRBJ1-2; D is unclear. Germline V gene lookup returns CDR1 SEHNR and CDR2 FQNEAQ (reference sequence). The CDR3 has 12 residues. Trimming left V 1 base short and J 7 bases short, with 7 bases between. The CDR3 DNA reads TGTGCCAGCAGCTTAGGGTTAACTGGCTACACCTTC. This encodes CASSLGLTGYTF.

This clonotype was detected ten times or more. The CDR3 DNA follows: TGTGCCATCAGTGAGATGGTAGGCAATCAGCCCCAGCATTTT. It specifies CAISEMVGNQPQHF. This chain links TRBV10-3 with TRBJ1-5; D is undetermined. CDR3 size: 14 residues. From germline, CDR1 is ENHRY and CDR2 SYGVKD. Trimming removed 2 bases at V and 2 bases at J, with 7 bases between.

CDR3 nucleotides: TGTGCCAGCAGTGATGGGGGAATAGCTAACTATGGCTACACCTTC. The encoded protein is CASSDGGIANYGYTF. V and J are TRBV2 and TRBJ1-2; possible D gene TRBD1, 5 bases. Between the trimmed V and J ends, which lost 3 bases and 0 bases, there was a span of 11 bases. CDR3 length: 15 residues. Germline assignment: CDR1 SNHLY and CDR2 FYNNEI.

Notes on this clonotype: At one end, the junction sequence differs from germline, possibly due to a read error. The gene calls are TRBV14 and TRBJ1-1; no clear D. Germline-derived CDR1 and CDR2 are SGHDN and FVKESK. This CDR3 contains 14 residues. The CDR3 sequence is CASSQGHRNTGAFF. The CDR3 DNA follows: TGTGCCAGCAGCCAAGGCCACCGGAACACTGGAGCTTTCTTT.